This T cell receptor beta chain derives from a study of shared clonotypes between healthy human individuals. Across the study: For every donor, three CD4 naive, three CD4 memory, two CD8 naive and one CD8 memory plates were used.

Samples underwent the assay at deep level. Authors' processing steps: Because ImmunoSEQ provided only junction sequences with no quality scores, the filtering differed. Assay: immunoSEQ multiplex PCR; the TCRdb copy retains only in-frame clones and omits some. The DNA was the basis for D and trimming; V, J and clone size are from that table. The sample records over a million clones, 75% to 85% being singletons. Findings and limits, study-wide: For naive CD4 cells, around 5.1% of clonotypes were shared across a handful of donors.

Between the trimmed V and J ends, which lost 0 bases and 4 bases, there was a span of 10 bases. Germline CDR1 is SGHTA and CDR2 is FQGNSA. The CDR3 runs to 15 residues. Comments on this clone: Its specificity is not known.

The rearrangement links TRBV7-2 to TRBJ2-1; tentative D call: TRBD1 (6 bases). The receptor was derived from a man younger than 30 in good health. Some clones in this sample may be carry-over from other donors' samples. Sequences were obtained from memory CD4+ T cells from PBMCs. Subset given: CD45RA-negative fraction. The DNA of the CDR3 is TGTGCCAGCAGCTTAGCCCCTACAGGGTACAATGAGCAGTTCTTC. This sequence encodes CASSLAPTGYNEQFF.